Shown below are 8 T cell receptor beta chains from a single sample sequenced in a study of blood T cell repertoires in COVID-19. Assay: immunoSEQ multiplex PCR; the TCRdb copy retains only in-frame clones and omits some. This table holds 170,000 or so clones, approximately 86% found once. Sequencing used peripheral blood. The receptors were gathered from a man over 45 with active or convalescent COVID-19.

The genes are TRBV6-2 or TRBV6-3 and TRBJ2-2, with unresolved D. The germline V gene encodes CDR1 MNHEY and CDR2 SVGEGT. The CDR3 contains 10 residues. Trimming took off 6 bases at V and 14 bases at J, with 10 bases between the two ends. The CDR3 reads CASSDSHLFF. The CDR3 coding sequence is TGTGCCAGCAGCGACTCCCACCTGTTTTTT.

The V call is TRBV7-2, the J call TRBJ2-7; a possible D gene is TRBD2 (6 bases). CDR1 SGHTA and CDR2 FQGNSA come from the germline V gene. CDR3 length: 15 residues. The V and J ends lost 2 bases and 4 bases respectively, with 15 bases between them. The CDR3 coding sequence is TGTGCCAGCAGCTTATCGCGCAGGAGGGCGTACGAGCAGTACTTC. Encoded protein: CASSLSRRRAYEQYF.

The rearrangement links TRBV6-5 to TRBJ1-5; the D is unclear. Per the germline V gene, CDR1 is MNHEY and CDR2 is SVGAGI. The V and J ends lost 6 bases and 2 bases respectively, with 14 bases between them. The CDR3 totals 15 residues. DNA for the CDR3: TGTGCCAGCAGGTACCTTCGGGATGGCAATCAGCCCCAGCATTTT. Protein: CASRYLRDGNQPQHF.

The chain joins TRBV2 to TRBJ2-5; tentative D call: TRBD2 (7 bases). The CDR3 is made up of 14 amino acids. V shed 3 bases and J shed 7 bases, with 15 bases lying between them. Germline V gene sequence: CDR1 SNHLY, CDR2 FYNNEI. In nucleotides, the CDR3 is TGTGCCAGCAGTGAGAACTTTGGGGGGGCGACCCAGTACTTC. Translation: CASSENFGGATQYF.

As DNA, the CDR3 is TGTGCCAGTAGTATAAATCTAGGGGATAGCAATCAGCCCCAGCATTTT. It encodes CASSINLGDSNQPQHF. The J gene is TRBJ1-5, the V gene TRBV19, with a possible D match to TRBD1 (5 bases). CDR3 length: 16 residues. Trimming pared 2 bases from V and 0 bases from J, leaving 11 bases between. CDR1 is LNHDA and CDR2 is SQIVND in the germline V gene (reference sequence).

The J gene is TRBJ2-3, the V gene TRBV11-3, with 9 bases lining up with TRBD2. This CDR3 spans 16 amino acids. The germline V gene has CDR1 SGHNT and CDR2 YENEEA. The trim removed 0 bases at V and 0 bases at J, leaving 1 base unmatched. CDR3 amino acids: CASSLESGGSTDTQYF. The DNA of the CDR3 is TGTGCCAGCAGCTTAGAAAGCGGGGGGAGCACAGATACGCAGTATTTT.

The V call is TRBV15, the J call TRBJ2-1; 10 nucleotides line up with TRBD2. V was pared by 4 bases and J by 9 bases, with 3 bases of the junction left unmatched. The CDR3 has 13 residues. Germline values: CDR1 LNHNV, CDR2 YYDKDF (reference sequence). CDR3 protein: CATSTRLAGEQFF. As DNA, the CDR3 is TGTGCCACCAGCACCAGACTAGCGGGTGAGCAGTTCTTC. The full variable domain, with the rest looked up from reference TRBV15 and TRBJ2-1, is DAMVIQNPRYQVTQFGKPVTLSCSQTLNHNVMYWYQQKSSQAPKLLFHYYDKDFNNEADTPDNFQSRRPNTSFCFLDIRSPGLGDTAMYLCATSTRLAGEQFFGPGTRLTVL.

The rearrangement uses TRBV6-5 and TRBJ1-2; TRBD1 might be the D (5 bases). The CDR3 has 11 amino acids. Germline CDR1 reads MNHEY; CDR2 reads SVGAGI. The germline V and J ends were trimmed by 5 bases and 13 bases, with 14 bases remaining between them. The CDR3: CASSPRGTCTF. DNA for the CDR3: TGTGCCAGCAGTCCTCGCGGGACTTGCACCTTC.